This T cell receptor beta chain was observed in a study of shared clonotypes between healthy human individuals. Overall study context: CD4 naive and memory got three plates each, CD8 naive two, CD8 memory one.

Only in-frame clones appear in the TCRdb table, and some are missing; sequencing was by immunoSEQ multiplex PCR. This table has under 1 million clones, about 96% appearing once. Terminally differentiated effector memory CD45RA+ cells were left out of the naive CD8 fraction, which was CD45RO-negative and positively selected for CCR7. The CDR3 sequence is 14 residues long. Germline assignment: CDR1 SQVTM and CDR2 ANQGSEA. V was cut by 6 bases and J by 2 bases, with 15 bases left in between. This chain uses TRBV29-1 with TRBJ2-3; a weak D match, TRBD1 (5 bases). This clonotype originated in a man in his thirties or forties in good health. Sequencing used naive CD8+ T cells sorted from blood. Here the CDR3 reads CSVDKGTYTDTQYF. The CDR3 DNA sequence: TGCAGCGTGGACAAAGGAACATACACAGATACGCAGTATTTT.